The sequence of this T cell receptor (beta chain) was determined in a study of CD8 T cells in ankylosing spondylitis. V lost 5 bases and J lost 6; bases outside the gene matches: 8. Germline CDR1 is SGHTA and CDR2 is FQGNSA. The CDR3 runs to 15 residues. Each CDR3 protein is one row after TCRdb ran MiXCR on the 5' RACE reads. Of 250,000 to 400,000 distinct CDR3 sequences in the sample, approximately 10% were seen once. This clonotype came up a few times. This receptor was taken from a female donor with ankylosing spondylitis or in good health (not recorded which). Sequencing was carried out using blood, either unsorted or a sorted T cell fraction (not recorded which). V gene TRBV7-2 combines with J gene TRBJ2-3; TRBD2 matches 10 bases. The chain's CDR3 is CASSSTSGDGDTQYF. CDR3 bases: TGTGCCAGCAGCAGTACTAGCGGGGACGGGGATACGCAGTATTTT.